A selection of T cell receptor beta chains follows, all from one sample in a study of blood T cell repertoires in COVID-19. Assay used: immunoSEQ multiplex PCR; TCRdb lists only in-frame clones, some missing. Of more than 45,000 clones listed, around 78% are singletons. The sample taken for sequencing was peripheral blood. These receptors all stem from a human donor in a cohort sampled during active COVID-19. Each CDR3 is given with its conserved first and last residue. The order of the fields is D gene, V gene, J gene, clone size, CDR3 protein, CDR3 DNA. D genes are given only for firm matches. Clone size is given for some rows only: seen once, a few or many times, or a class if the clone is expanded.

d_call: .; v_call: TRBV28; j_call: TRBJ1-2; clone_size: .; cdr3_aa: CASSLQGALYGYTF; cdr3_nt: TGTGCCAGCAGTTTACAGGGTGCGCTCTATGGCTACACCTTC
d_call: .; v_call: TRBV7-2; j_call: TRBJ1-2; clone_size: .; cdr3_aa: CASSLDSGSYGYTF; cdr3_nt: TGTGCCAGCAGCTTAGATTCAGGGTCCTATGGCTACACCTTC
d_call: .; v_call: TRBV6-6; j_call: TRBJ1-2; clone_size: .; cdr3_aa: CASSYGRVQDGYTF; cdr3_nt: TGTGCCAGCAGTTACGGGCGAGTTCAAGATGGCTACACCTTC
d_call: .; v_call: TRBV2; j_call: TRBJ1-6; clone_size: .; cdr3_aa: CASTFEGGIYNSPLHF; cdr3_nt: TGTGCCAGCACCTTCGAGGGGGGGATCTATAATTCACCCCTCCACTTT
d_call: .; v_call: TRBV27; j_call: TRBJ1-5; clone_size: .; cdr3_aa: CASSLAGSNQPQHF; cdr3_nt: TGTGCCAGCAGTTTAGCAGGGTCGAATCAGCCCCAGCATTTT
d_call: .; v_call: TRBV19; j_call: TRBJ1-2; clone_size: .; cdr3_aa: CASSSPGQAGNYGYTF; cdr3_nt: TGTGCCAGTAGTAGCCCAGGGCAGGCCGGTAACTATGGCTACACCTTC
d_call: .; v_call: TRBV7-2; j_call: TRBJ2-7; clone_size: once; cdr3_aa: CASSLGRGTYEQYF; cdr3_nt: TGTGCCAGCAGCTTAGGCAGGGGAACCTACGAGCAGTACTTC
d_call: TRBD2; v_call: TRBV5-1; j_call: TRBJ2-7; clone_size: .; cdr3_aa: CASSLGSSGPYEQYF; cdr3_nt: TGCGCCAGCAGCTTGGGCTCTAGCGGGCCCTACGAGCAGTACTTC
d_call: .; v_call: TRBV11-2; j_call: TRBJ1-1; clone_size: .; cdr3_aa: CASSLDTGRGLEAFF; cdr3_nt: TGTGCCAGCAGCTTAGATACAGGGAGAGGTCTTGAAGCTTTCTTT
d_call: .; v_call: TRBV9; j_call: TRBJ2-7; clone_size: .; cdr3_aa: CASSVGHSYEQYF; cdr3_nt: TGTGCCAGCAGCGTAGGGCATTCCTACGAGCAGTACTTC
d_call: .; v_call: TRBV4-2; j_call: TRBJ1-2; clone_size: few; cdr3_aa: CASSPKVTTAAEDGYTF; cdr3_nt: TGTGCCAGCAGTCCCAAGGTCACGACCGCGGCGGAGGATGGCTACACCTTC
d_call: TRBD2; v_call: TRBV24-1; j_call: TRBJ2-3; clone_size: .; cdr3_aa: CATSRAGGLTDTQYF; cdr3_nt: TGTGCCACCAGTAGAGCGGGAGGGTTAACCGATACGCAGTATTTT
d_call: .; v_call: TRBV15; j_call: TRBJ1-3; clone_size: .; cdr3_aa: CATSRSLIGSSGNTIYF; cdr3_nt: TGTGCCACCAGCAGATCCCTCATAGGGAGCTCTGGAAACACCATATATTTT
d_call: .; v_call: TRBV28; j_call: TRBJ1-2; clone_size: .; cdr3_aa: CASSLLLRGYPNYGYTF; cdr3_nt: TGTGCCAGCAGTTTATTACTCAGGGGCTACCCTAACTATGGCTACACCTTC
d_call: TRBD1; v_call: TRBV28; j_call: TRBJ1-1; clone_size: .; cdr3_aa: CASSVTGGRTEAFF; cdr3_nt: TGTGCCAGCAGTGTGACAGGGGGACGGACTGAAGCTTTCTTT
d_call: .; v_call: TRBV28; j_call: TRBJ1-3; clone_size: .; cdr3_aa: CASSSPRGISGNTIYF; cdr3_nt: TGTGCCAGCAGTTCGCCAAGGGGAATCTCTGGAAACACCATATATTTT
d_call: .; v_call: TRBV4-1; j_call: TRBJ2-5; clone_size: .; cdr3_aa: CASSWGGTGLQETQYF; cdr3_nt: TGCGCCAGCAGCTGGGGAGGGACAGGCCTCCAAGAGACCCAGTACTTC
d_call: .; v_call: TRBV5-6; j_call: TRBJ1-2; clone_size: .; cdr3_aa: CASTPPGGSYGYTF; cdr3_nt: TGTGCCAGCACCCCTCCGGGGGGTTCCTATGGCTACACCTTC
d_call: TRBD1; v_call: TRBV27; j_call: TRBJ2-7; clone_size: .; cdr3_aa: CANSLTGPYEQYF; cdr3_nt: TGTGCCAACAGTTTGACAGGGCCCTACGAGCAGTACTTC
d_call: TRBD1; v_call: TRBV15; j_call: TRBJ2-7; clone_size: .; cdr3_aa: CATRGTGTAFYEQYF; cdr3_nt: TGTGCCACCAGAGGTACCGGGACAGCATTCTACGAGCAGTACTTC
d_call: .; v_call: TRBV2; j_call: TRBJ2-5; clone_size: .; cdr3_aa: CASRSYSRVLKETQYF; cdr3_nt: TGTGCCAGCAGGTCATATTCCAGGGTTCTCAAAGAGACCCAGTACTTC
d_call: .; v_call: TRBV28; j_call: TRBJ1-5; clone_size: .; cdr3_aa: CASDRLINQPQHF; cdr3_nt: TGTGCCAGCGACAGGCTAATAAATCAGCCCCAGCATTTT
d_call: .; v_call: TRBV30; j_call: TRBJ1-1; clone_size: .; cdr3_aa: CAWSVLPLEAFF; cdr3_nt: TGTGCCTGGAGTGTCCTCCCCCTTGAAGCTTTCTTT
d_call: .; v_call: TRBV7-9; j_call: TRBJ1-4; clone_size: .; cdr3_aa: CASSEGSAAEKLFF; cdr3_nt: TGTGCCAGCAGCGAGGGATCGGCGGCTGAAAAACTGTTTTTT
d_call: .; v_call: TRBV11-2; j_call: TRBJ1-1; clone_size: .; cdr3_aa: CASSLDNELAEPLLSTEAFF; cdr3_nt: TGTGCCAGCAGCTTAGATAACGAGTTGGCAGAACCACTATTAAGCACTGAAGCTTTCTTT
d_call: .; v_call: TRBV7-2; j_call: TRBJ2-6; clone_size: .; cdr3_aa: CASSRDSGANVLTF; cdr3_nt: TGTGCCAGCAGCCGGGATTCTGGGGCCAACGTCCTGACTTTC
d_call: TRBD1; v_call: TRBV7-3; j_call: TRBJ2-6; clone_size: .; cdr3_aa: CASSLTGTGSGANVLTF; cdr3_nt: TGTGCCAGCAGCTTAACCGGGACAGGCTCTGGGGCCAACGTCCTGACTTTC
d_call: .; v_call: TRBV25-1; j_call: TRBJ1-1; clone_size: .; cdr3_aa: CASSEFTRTDSTNTEAFF; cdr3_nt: TGTGCCAGCAGTGAATTCACCAGGACAGACTCCACAAACACTGAAGCTTTCTTT
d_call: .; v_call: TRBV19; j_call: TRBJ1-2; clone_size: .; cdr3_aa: CATREGGDYGYTF; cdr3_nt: TGTGCCACCCGAGAGGGAGGGGACTATGGCTACACCTTC
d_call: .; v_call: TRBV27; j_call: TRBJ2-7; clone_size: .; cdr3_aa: CASSSTGSRYEQYF; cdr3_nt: TGTGCCAGCAGTTCCACAGGGAGTAGGTACGAGCAGTACTTC
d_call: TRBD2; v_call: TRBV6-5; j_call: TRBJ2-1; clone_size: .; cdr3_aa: CASIAGGVGNEQFF; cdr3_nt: TGTGCCAGTATAGCGGGAGGAGTAGGAAATGAGCAGTTCTTC
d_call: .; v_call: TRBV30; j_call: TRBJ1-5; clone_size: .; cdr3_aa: CAWSVSYNQPQHF; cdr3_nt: TGTGCCTGGAGTGTGAGTTACAATCAGCCCCAGCATTTT
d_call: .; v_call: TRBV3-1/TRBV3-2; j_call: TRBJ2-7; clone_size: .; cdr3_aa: CASSLGARYEQYF; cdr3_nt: TGTGCCAGCAGCCTAGGGGCCCGCTACGAGCAGTACTTC
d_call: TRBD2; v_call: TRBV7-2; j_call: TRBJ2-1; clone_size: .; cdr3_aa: CASRPALAVGNEQFF; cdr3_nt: TGTGCCAGCAGGCCAGCTCTAGCGGTAGGTAATGAGCAGTTCTTC
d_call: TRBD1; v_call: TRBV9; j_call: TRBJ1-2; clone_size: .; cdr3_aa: CASSSTEGGARYGYTF; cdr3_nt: TGTGCCAGCAGCTCCACAGAAGGGGGCGCAAGATATGGCTACACCTTC
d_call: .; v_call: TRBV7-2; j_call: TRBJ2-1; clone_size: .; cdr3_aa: CASSKGLAYNEQFF; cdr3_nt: TGTGCCAGCAGCAAAGGACTGGCCTACAATGAGCAGTTCTTC
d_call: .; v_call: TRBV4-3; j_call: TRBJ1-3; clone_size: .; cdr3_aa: CASSPKRGNTIYF; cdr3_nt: TGCGCCAGCAGCCCAAAGAGGGGAAACACCATATATTTT
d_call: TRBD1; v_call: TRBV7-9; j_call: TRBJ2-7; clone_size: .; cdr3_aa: CASSPRDRTYEQYF; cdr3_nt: TGTGCCAGCAGCCCACGGGACAGGACCTACGAGCAGTACTTC
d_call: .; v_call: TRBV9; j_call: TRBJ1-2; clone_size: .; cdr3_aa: CASRKFSGGAQGYTF; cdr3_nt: TGTGCCAGCAGGAAATTCAGTGGGGGGGCACAAGGCTACACCTTC